These 18 T cell receptor beta chains were all obtained from the same sample, sequenced in a study of blood T cell repertoires in COVID-19. Assay used: immunoSEQ multiplex PCR; TCRdb lists only in-frame clones, some missing. The sample consists of a few hundred thousand clones, roughly 90% of them appearing once. The sequenced material came from peripheral blood. The receptors originated from a woman aged 40-49 years with COVID-19, enrolled during active disease.

The rearrangement links TRBV29-1 to TRBJ2-1, with TRBD1 as a possible D gene (6 bases). CDR3 length: 15 amino acids. V was pared by 6 bases and J by 2 bases, with 17 bases between. CDR1 is SQVTM and CDR2 is ANQGSEA in the germline V gene. This CDR3 is CSVRERTDTYNEQFF. Here the CDR3 DNA reads TGCAGCGTCAGGGAGCGGACAGACACCTACAATGAGCAGTTCTTC.

The chain joins TRBV12-3 or TRBV12-4 to TRBJ2-7, with 11 bases identical to TRBD1. The junction had 4 bases not matched to a gene; V was cut back by 6 bases and J by 6 bases. The CDR3 covers 13 residues. The chain's CDR3 is CASSPGQGGEQYF. DNA for the CDR3: TGTGCCAGCAGCCCGGGACAGGGGGGCGAGCAGTACTTC.

The chain couples TRBV6-6 to TRBJ2-6; D unclear. With 6 bases removed from V and 0 bases from J, the gap between germline ends came to 9 bases. From germline, CDR1 is MNHNY and CDR2 SVGAGI (reference sequence). The CDR3 contains 15 residues. The CDR3 DNA is TGTGCCAGCAGCCAAACGGGCTCTGGGGCCAACGTCCTGACTTTC. This sequence encodes CASSQTGSGANVLTF.

V usage is TRBV5-1 and J usage is TRBJ2-7; D uncertain. There are 16 residues in the CDR3. V lost 0 bases, J lost 3 bases, and 16 bases lay in between. Germline loops: CDR1 SGHRS, CDR2 YFSETQ. Here the CDR3 reads CASSLALGTGIYEQYF. The CDR3 DNA reads TGCGCCAGCAGCTTGGCCTTGGGCACCGGAATCTACGAGCAGTACTTC.

The chain is built from TRBV5-1 and TRBJ2-7; TRBD2 might be the D (6 bases). CDR1 and CDR2 (germline): SGHRS, YFSETQ. V was cut by 4 bases and J by 7 bases, with 15 bases left in between. This CDR3 is 13 amino acids long. This CDR3 reads CASSPIAGFEQYF. The CDR3 region has the DNA TGCGCCAGCAGCCCCATTGCGGGGTTTGAGCAGTACTTC.

In this sample, this clone turned up once. The V and J genes are TRBV5-4 and TRBJ1-2, with 7 bases fitting TRBD1. Germline lookup yields CDR1 SGHNT and CDR2 YYREEE (reference sequence). The CDR3 length is 15 residues. V lost 1 base, J lost 1 base, and 4 bases stayed unmatched. The CDR3 region is CASSLWDRNNYGYTF. The DNA of the CDR3 is TGTGCCAGCAGCTTGTGGGACAGAAATAACTATGGCTACACCTTC.

The V gene is TRBV5-8, the J gene TRBJ2-2; weak D call: TRBD2 (6 bases). The CDR3 consists of 13 residues. Looked up from germline, CDR1 is SGHTS and CDR2 is YDEGEE. The ends were cut back, 6 bases at V and 6 bases at J, with 12 bases in the middle. CDR3 residues: CASIPWEAGELFF. The CDR3 region has the DNA TGTGCCAGCATTCCGTGGGAGGCCGGGGAGCTGTTTTTT.

As to this clone: A much larger clone is a single base away; this may be a read error. The gene calls are TRBV5-4 and TRBJ2-7, with unresolved D. V was pared by 4 bases and J by 1 base, with 3 bases between. Germline V gives CDR1 SGHNT, CDR2 YYREEE (reference sequence). CDR3 length equals 11 residues. The CDR3 loop reads CASSRSYEQYF. The CDR3 region has the DNA TGTGCCAGCAGCCGTTCCTACGAGCAGTACTTC.

The rearrangement uses TRBV18 and TRBJ2-5; TRBD1 agrees at 8 bases. Looked up from germline, CDR1 is KGHSH and CDR2 is LQKENI. The V gene end was trimmed by 1 base and the J gene end by 5 bases; junction bases not matched to a gene: 3. The CDR3 spans 14 residues. CDR3: CASSPRTGMETQYF. As DNA, the CDR3 is TGTGCCAGCTCACCACGGACAGGGATGGAGACCCAGTACTTC.

CDR3 bases: TGTGCCAGCAGACACAGGGCCTACAATGAGCAGTTCTTC. Residues: CASRHRAYNEQFF. This sequence joins TRBV6-5 and TRBJ2-1; a possible D gene is TRBD1 (6 bases). Trimming pared 6 bases from V and 2 bases from J, leaving 8 bases between. This CDR3 comprises 13 residues. The germline gives CDR1 MNHEY, CDR2 SVGAGI.

This clone has a single count. This chain uses TRBV29-1 with TRBJ1-1, with 7 bases lining up with TRBD1. This CDR3 has 13 amino acids. The ends lost 6 bases at V and 5 bases at J; junction bases unmatched: 9. Germline V gene sequence: CDR1 SQVTM, CDR2 ANQGSEA. The CDR3: CSVDREIRTEAFF. In DNA, the CDR3 is TGCAGCGTCGACAGGGAAATTAGAACTGAAGCTTTCTTT.

This rearrangement joins TRBV12-3 or TRBV12-4 to TRBJ2-7; TRBD1 matches at 10 bases. V shed 8 bases and J 7 bases; nucleotides not matched to a gene: 8. The CDR3 consists of 13 residues. The CDR3 region is CASGSGQGREQYF. As DNA, the CDR3 is TGTGCCAGCGGCTCGGGACAGGGGCGAGAGCAGTACTTC.

The V call is TRBV29-1, the J call TRBJ2-1, with 7 bases lining up with TRBD2. Germline trimming cut 3 bases from V and 4 bases from J; bases unmatched to any gene: 6. The CDR3 has 14 amino acids. Germline CDR1 is SQVTM and CDR2 is ANQGSEA. CDR3: CSVEGGTPYNEQFF. DNA of the CDR3: TGCAGCGTTGAGGGAGGGACCCCATACAATGAGCAGTTCTTC.

The CDR3 DNA sequence: TGTGCCTGGAGTCTAACAGGGGTCTACGCGAACACCGGGGAGCTGTTTTTT. It specifies CAWSLTGVYANTGELFF. The chain employs TRBV30 and TRBJ2-2; TRBD1 matches at 7 bases. The CDR3 is 17 residues long. Germline CDR1 and CDR2: GTSNPN and SVGIG (reference sequence). Trimming cost V 2 bases and J 0 bases; bases outside gene matches: 9. Looking up the rest from reference TRBV30 and TRBJ2-2 gives the full variable domain: SQTIHQWPATLVQPVGSPLSLECTVEGTSNPNLYWYRQAAGRGLQLLFYSVGIGQISSEVPQNLSASRPQDRQFILSSKKLLLSDSGFYLCAWSLTGVYANTGELFFGEGSRLTVL.

The chain joins TRBV12-3 or TRBV12-4 to TRBJ1-1, with D possibly matching TRBD1 (5 bases). There are 13 residues in the CDR3. Between the trimmed V and J ends, which lost 6 bases and 3 bases, there was a span of 11 bases. CDR3 protein: CASSPPRDTEAFF. In nucleotides, the CDR3 is TGTGCCAGCAGCCCCCCCAGGGACACTGAAGCTTTCTTT.

This clone came up a few times. The chain links TRBV4-2 to TRBJ2-7; TRBD2 might be the D (6 bases). The germline gives CDR1 LGHNA, CDR2 YNFKEQ. This CDR3 has 14 residues. Trimming shortened V by 0 bases and J by 6 bases, and 12 bases separated the two germline ends. The CDR3 is CASSQDELAPEQYF. CDR3 bases: TGTGCCAGCAGCCAAGACGAACTAGCCCCCGAGCAGTACTTC.

The chain employs TRBV30 and TRBJ1-3; D possibly corresponds to TRBD1 (6 bases). Trimming cost V 0 bases and J 8 bases, with 11 bases left between them. Germline lookup yields CDR1 GTSNPN and CDR2 SVGIG (reference sequence). The CDR3 extends over 13 amino acids. The DNA for the CDR3 is TGTGCCTGGAGTGTAGGGGGTGTACACACCATATATTTT. Amino acid sequence: CAWSVGGVHTIYF.

This CDR3 reads CAISESRGEKLFF. CDR3 sequence (DNA): TGTGCCATCAGTGAGTCTAGGGGAGAAAAACTGTTTTTT. This chain links TRBV10-3 with TRBJ1-4; possible D gene TRBD1, 5 bases. CDR3 size: 13 residues. Germline V lookup: CDR1 ENHRY, CDR2 SYGVKD. The germline V and J ends were trimmed by 0 bases and 8 bases, with 7 bases remaining between them.